The clone carrying this T cell receptor beta chain was found many times. Its antigen is as yet unknown. This sample was included in a study of neurological immune-mediated disorders. This CDR3 region has 15 residues. The ends were cut back, 5 bases at V and 0 bases at J, with 11 bases in the middle. Whole-study results and caveats: The greatest TCR clonal expansion occurred in HTLV-1-associated myelopathy and the least in multiple sclerosis, which fell below healthy controls. The study found no CDR3 amino acid sequences shared by expanded clones across subjects, suggesting private repertoires in all groups.

TCRdb fed the 5' RACE reads into MiXCR, producing one record per CDR3 protein. The data show tens of thousands of distinct CDR3 sequences, roughly 13% seen once. Time point denoted: longitudinal time-point 1 (baseline). The unsorted libraries were generated from a total of 2 million PBMCs, which had been stored in RNAlater at -80 C. The chain combines TRBV12-3 or TRBV12-4 with TRBJ1-5; a possible D gene is TRBD1 (5 bases). This sequence originates from a female donor with HTLV-1-associated myelopathy (HAM/TSP). The sequenced material came from PBMCs. The CDR3 sequence: CASSAQAYSNQPQHF. The CDR3 DNA sequence: TGTGCCAGCAGTGCACAGGCCTATAGCAATCAGCCCCAGCATTTT.